Following are 14 T cell receptor beta chains from one sample sequenced in a study of blood T cell dynamics during melanoma immunotherapy. The data were produced by immunoSEQ multiplex PCR, yet TCRdb's version contains in-frame clones alone and is incomplete. This table holds about 6,200 clones, just under 80% found once. The sample's time point: week 3, after first cycle of checkpoint inhibitor. The specimen comprised blood, sampled from a patient treated with checkpoint blockade. The receptors shown here come from a human donor with melanoma.

This chain connects TRBV5-1 to TRBJ2-1, with 8 bases that match TRBD1. Germline CDR1 and CDR2: SGHRS and YFSETQ. Germline trimming cut 0 bases from V and 1 base from J; bases unmatched to any gene: 6. This CDR3 spans 17 amino acids. The CDR3 region is CASSLGTGSGSYNEQFF. In DNA form, the CDR3 reads TGCGCCAGCAGCTTGGGGACAGGGTCGGGTTCCTACAATGAGCAGTTCTTC.

The chain has TRBV5-1 and TRBJ1-2; D is undetermined. The CDR3 is made up of 15 amino acids. The germline V gene encodes CDR1 SGHRS and CDR2 YFSETQ. Deletions cut 0 bases from V and 4 bases from J, with 13 bases between. The CDR3 sequence is CASSLATGKSYGYTF. DNA of the CDR3: TGCGCCAGCAGCTTGGCCACGGGGAAGAGCTATGGCTACACCTTC. Full variable domain (missing parts from reference TRBV5-1 and TRBJ1-2): KAGVTQTPRYLIKTRGQQVTLSCSPISGHRSVSWYQQTPGQGLQFLFEYFSETQRNKGNFPGRFSGRQFSNSRSEMNVSTLELGDSALYLCASSLATGKSYGYTFGSGTRLTVV.

The chain uses TRBV6-6 and TRBJ1-3; D unclear. This CDR3 region has 16 residues. V was clipped by 1 base and J by 2 bases, with 12 bases between them. CDR1 and CDR2 from the germline V gene are MNHNY and SVGAGI (reference sequence). The CDR3 DNA reads as TGTGCCAGCAGTTACTTCGTCCCGGTACCTGGAAACACCATATATTTT. Protein product: CASSYFVPVPGNTIYF.

The rearrangement links TRBV14 to TRBJ1-6, with D possibly TRBD1 on 5 matching bases. CDR1 is SGHDN and CDR2 is FVKESK in the germline V gene. The CDR3 is 16 amino acids. Trimming removed 1 base from V and 6 bases from J, with 13 bases in between. The CDR3 region is CASSQGGGGSNSPLHF. CDR3 DNA: TGTGCCAGCAGCCAAGGTGGGGGGGGAAGTAATTCACCCCTCCACTTT.

J is TRBJ1-6 and V is TRBV5-1, with D hard to call. Trimming cost V 0 bases and J 5 bases, with 9 bases left between them. CDR3 length: 15 residues. Germline-derived CDR1 and CDR2 are SGHRS and YFSETQ. The CDR3 is CASSLARRDNSPLHF. The DNA for the CDR3 is TGCGCCAGCAGCTTGGCTCGAAGGGATAATTCACCCCTCCACTTT.

The chain joins TRBV18 to TRBJ1-5; 10 positions agree with TRBD1. The trim removed 4 bases at V and 7 bases at J, leaving 4 bases unmatched. The length of the CDR3 is 14 residues. CDR1 and CDR2 from the germline V gene are KGHSH and LQKENI. CDR3 residues: CASSQGTGDQPQHF. In DNA, the CDR3 is TGTGCCAGCTCACAAGGGACAGGGGACCAGCCCCAGCATTTT.

V usage is TRBV6-5 and J usage is TRBJ1-4, with TRBD1 identical over 9 bases. Trimming removed 5 bases from V and 3 bases from J; junction bases left unmatched: 1. Looked up from germline, CDR1 is MNHEY and CDR2 is SVGAGI. This CDR3 has 14 residues. The CDR3 region is CASSGQGPNEKLFF. CDR3 DNA sequence: TGTGCCAGCAGTGGACAGGGGCCTAATGAAAAACTGTTTTTT.

This clone came up a few times. The chain is built from TRBV5-1 and TRBJ1-1; no definite D call. The ends were cut back, 4 bases at V and 1 base at J, with 8 bases in the middle. The germline CDR1 and CDR2 sequences are SGHRS and YFSETQ. The CDR3 extends over 13 amino acids. The CDR3 DNA follows: TGCGCCAGCAGCCGAGCCTCGAACACTGAAGCTTTCTTT. This sequence encodes CASSRASNTEAFF.

The chain uses TRBV29-1 and TRBJ1-1; D is uncertain. CDR1 is SQVTM, CDR2 ANQGSEA, per germline. This CDR3 spans 11 amino acids. Here the CDR3 reads CAGHLNTEAFF. CDR3 in DNA: TGCGCAGGTCATCTGAACACTGAAGCTTTCTTT.

This clone has a handful of counts. One end of the junction varies from germline; a read error may be responsible. The chain links TRBV7-2 to TRBJ1-2; D gene ambiguous. Germline V gives CDR1 SGHTA, CDR2 FQGNSA. This CDR3 contains 12 residues. The CDR3 nucleotides read TGTGCCAGCAGCTTCGGAGGCTACGGTACCGCCTTC. Its protein product is CASSFGGYGTAF. The whole variable domain, remainder taken from reference TRBV7-2 and TRBJ1-2, is GAGVSQSPSNKVTEKGKDVELRCDPISGHTALYWYRQSLGQGLEFLIYFQGNSAPDKSGLPSDRFSAERTGGSVSTLTIQRTQQEDSAVYLCASSFGGYGTAFGSGTRLTVV.

The chain combines TRBV7-2 with TRBJ1-1, with D tentatively TRBD1 (6 bases). The V and J ends lost 4 bases and 5 bases respectively, with 11 bases between them. Germline loops: CDR1 SGHTA, CDR2 FQGNSA. CDR3 size: 13 residues. In nucleotides, the CDR3 is TGTGCCAGCAGCTACAGGGATGGAACTGAAGCTTTCTTT. Protein: CASSYRDGTEAFF.

The chain links TRBV19 to TRBJ2-7; 12 bases align to TRBD2. CDR3 length equals 17 residues. Losses at the gene ends were 4 bases for V and 0 bases for J; bases not matched to a gene: 7. Germline CDR1 and CDR2: LNHDA and SQIVND (reference sequence). CDR3 coding DNA: TGTGCCAGTAGTAGGAGACTAGCGGGAGCGGGCTCCTACGAGCAGTACTTC. This encodes CASSRRLAGAGSYEQYF.

This chain connects TRBV2 to TRBJ1-5; no clear D. Trimming pared 4 bases from V and 1 base from J, leaving 8 bases between. This CDR3 contains 14 residues. The germline V gene has CDR1 SNHLY and CDR2 FYNNEI. The CDR3 coding sequence is TGTGCCAGCAGTGTTGGCAGGAGCAATCAGCCCCAGCATTTT. It yields the protein CASSVGRSNQPQHF.

This clone was counted a few times. The chain couples TRBV6-1 to TRBJ1-1, with 10 bases fitting TRBD1. Losses at the gene ends were 6 bases for V and 7 bases for J; bases not matched to a gene: 11. The CDR3 is made up of 15 amino acids. Germline CDR1 MNHNS, CDR2 SASEGT. The CDR3 sequence is CASSPEPGQGLEAFF. CDR3 sequence (DNA): TGTGCCAGCAGCCCCGAACCGGGACAGGGGCTTGAAGCTTTCTTT.